A selection of T cell receptor beta chains follows, all from one sample in a study of blood T cells in healthy people across ages. Via MiXCR, TCRdb re-called the 5' RACE reads, giving one row per CDR3 protein. Here the sample spans 500,000 to 700,000 distinct CDR3 sequences, about 30% being singletons. The sequencing input was blood. These receptors were taken from a woman aged 80 or older in good health. The CDR3 runs from the conserved cysteine through the conserved F or W. The order of the fields is D gene, J gene, V gene, clone size, CDR3 length, CDR3 DNA, CDR3 protein. A D gene is named only where the DNA matches it firmly. For some rows the clone size is stated as once, few or many, or as a class when expanded; others skip it.

d_gene: TRBD1; j_gene: TRBJ1-5; v_gene: TRBV18; abundance: many; len: 14; CDR3nt: TGTGCCAGCTCGACAGGGGTTGGCGGCCAGCCCCAGCATTTT; CDR3aa: CASSTGVGGQPQHF
d_gene: TRBD1; j_gene: TRBJ2-3; v_gene: TRBV27; abundance: many; len: 17; CDR3nt: TGTGCCAGCAGTTTCAACATCCGGACAGGGGGAGCGGATACGCAGTATTTT; CDR3aa: CASSFNIRTGGADTQYF
d_gene: -; j_gene: TRBJ2-7; v_gene: TRBV6-6; abundance: -; len: 14; CDR3nt: TGTGCCAGCAGGTACGGGCAGGGCGGTTACGAGCAGTACTTC; CDR3aa: CASRYGQGGYEQYF
d_gene: -; j_gene: TRBJ2-7; v_gene: TRBV2; abundance: once; len: 14; CDR3nt: TGTGCCAGCAGGGGCAGGGGTTTCTCCTACGAGCAGTACTTC; CDR3aa: CASRGRGFSYEQYF
d_gene: -; j_gene: TRBJ2-3; v_gene: TRBV18; abundance: many; len: 14; CDR3nt: TGTGCCAGCTCACCAACGGACTATGTAGATACGCAGTATTTT; CDR3aa: CASSPTDYVDTQYF
d_gene: -; j_gene: TRBJ2-7; v_gene: TRBV7-9; abundance: few; len: 15; CDR3nt: TGTGCCAGCAGCTCCTCCGGGACCACTGAAGCCGAGCAGTACTTC; CDR3aa: CASSSSGTTEAEQYF
d_gene: -; j_gene: TRBJ1-2; v_gene: TRBV4-2; abundance: many; len: 18; CDR3nt: TGTGCCAGCAGCCAAGAGTGGAGGACAGCCTCCCGGGACTATGGCTACACCTTC; CDR3aa: CASSQEWRTASRDYGYTF
d_gene: -; j_gene: TRBJ2-7; v_gene: TRBV20-1; abundance: -; len: 13; CDR3nt: TGCAGTGCCCGTCAGGACACCTACAATGAGCAGTACTTC; CDR3aa: CSARQDTYNEQYF
d_gene: -; j_gene: TRBJ2-7; v_gene: TRBV21-1; abundance: many; len: 17; CDR3nt: TGTGCCAGCAGCGAGGACAGGGGGCCGCTCTGTAAAAGGGAGCAGTACTTC; CDR3aa: CASSEDRGPLCKREQYF
d_gene: -; j_gene: TRBJ2-2; v_gene: TRBV5-1; abundance: many; len: 13; CDR3nt: TGCGCCAGCAGCGGGGGTAACACCGGGGAGCTGTTTTTT; CDR3aa: CASSGGNTGELFF
d_gene: -; j_gene: TRBJ2-5; v_gene: TRBV5-1; abundance: -; len: 14; CDR3nt: TGCGCCAGCAGCTGGGAGGCAGGGAACCACGAGCGGTACTTC; CDR3aa: CASSWEAGNHERYF
d_gene: -; j_gene: TRBJ2-3; v_gene: TRBV4-3; abundance: many; len: 15; CDR3nt: TGCGCCAGCAGCCAAGAGGGGGCCGAGACAGATACGCAGTATTTT; CDR3aa: CASSQEGAETDTQYF
d_gene: -; j_gene: TRBJ2-5; v_gene: TRBV2; abundance: few; len: 11; CDR3nt: TGTGCCAGCAGCTTGAACGTTGAGCAGTACTTC; CDR3aa: CASSLNVEQYF
d_gene: TRBD2; j_gene: TRBJ2-5; v_gene: TRBV5-1; abundance: many; len: 16; CDR3nt: TGCGCCAGCAGCCGTCGGACTAGCGGGGCGTCTGCGACCCAGTACTTC; CDR3aa: CASSRRTSGASATQYF
d_gene: -; j_gene: TRBJ1-5; v_gene: TRBV18; abundance: many; len: 15; CDR3nt: TGTGCCAGCTCACCCACTAGGGGGGTCGGTCAGCCCCAGCATTTT; CDR3aa: CASSPTRGVGQPQHF
d_gene: -; j_gene: TRBJ2-7; v_gene: TRBV12-3/TRBV12-4; abundance: -; len: 13; CDR3nt: TGTGCCAGCAGCCCCACACAGGGCTACGAGCAGTACTTC; CDR3aa: CASSPTQGYEQYF
d_gene: TRBD1; j_gene: TRBJ2-5; v_gene: TRBV5-1; abundance: many; len: 14; CDR3nt: TGCGCCAGCAGTTCGGGACAGTTACTCAATGAGCAGTACTTC; CDR3aa: CASSSGQLLNEQYF
d_gene: TRBD1; j_gene: TRBJ1-2; v_gene: TRBV5-1; abundance: many; len: 14; CDR3nt: TGCGCCAGCAGCTTGGGACAGGGGCTCCCTGGCTACACCTTC; CDR3aa: CASSLGQGLPGYTF
d_gene: TRBD2; j_gene: TRBJ2-7; v_gene: TRBV7-9; abundance: many; len: 16; CDR3nt: TGTGCCAGCAGCCAGACTAGCGGGGGGGCTGCCTACGAGCAGTACTTC; CDR3aa: CASSQTSGGAAYEQYF
d_gene: -; j_gene: TRBJ1-1; v_gene: TRBV28; abundance: -; len: 16; CDR3nt: TGTGCCAGCAGTTTATTAGCCAGGTCTTGGGGCACTGAAGCTTTCTTT; CDR3aa: CASSLLARSWGTEAFF
d_gene: -; j_gene: TRBJ2-1; v_gene: TRBV20-1; abundance: many; len: 13; CDR3nt: TGCAGTGCTAGAGGCTCCCGGGGGAATGAGCAGTTCTTC; CDR3aa: CSARGSRGNEQFF
d_gene: TRBD1; j_gene: TRBJ1-2; v_gene: TRBV12-3/TRBV12-4; abundance: -; len: 16; CDR3nt: TGTGCCAGCACCCAATCCGGGACAGGGGGTAACTATGGCTACACCTTC; CDR3aa: CASTQSGTGGNYGYTF
d_gene: -; j_gene: TRBJ2-2; v_gene: TRBV20-1; abundance: -; len: 12; CDR3nt: TGCAGTGCTAGTAATTATCCCGGGGAGCTGTTTTTT; CDR3aa: CSASNYPGELFF
d_gene: -; j_gene: TRBJ1-1; v_gene: TRBV12-3/TRBV12-4; abundance: many; len: 13; CDR3nt: TGTGCCAGCACCCAGGGTTCCCAGTCTGAAGCTTTCTTT; CDR3aa: CASTQGSQSEAFF
d_gene: TRBD1; j_gene: TRBJ1-2; v_gene: TRBV6-1; abundance: many; len: 16; CDR3nt: TGTGCCAGCAGAGGATCGACAGGGGCGCGGAACTATGGCTACACCTTC; CDR3aa: CASRGSTGARNYGYTF
d_gene: -; j_gene: TRBJ1-2; v_gene: TRBV7-9; abundance: many; len: 12; CDR3nt: TGTGCCAGCAGCTCGAGGACCTATGGCTACACCTTC; CDR3aa: CASSSRTYGYTF
d_gene: -; j_gene: TRBJ1-3; v_gene: TRBV4-3; abundance: -; len: 14; CDR3nt: TGCGCCAGCAGCCAGGGGCACTCTGGAAACACCATATATTTT; CDR3aa: CASSQGHSGNTIYF
d_gene: -; j_gene: TRBJ1-2; v_gene: TRBV6-5; abundance: many; len: 14; CDR3nt: TGTGCCAGCAGTCCGGACGGGAATTACTATGGCTACACCTTC; CDR3aa: CASSPDGNYYGYTF
d_gene: TRBD2; j_gene: TRBJ2-5; v_gene: TRBV6-2/TRBV6-3; abundance: -; len: 16; CDR3nt: TGTGCCAGCAGTTACCCCTCTAGCGGGGGACAAGAGACCCAGTACTTC; CDR3aa: CASSYPSSGGQETQYF
d_gene: -; j_gene: TRBJ2-1; v_gene: TRBV30; abundance: few; len: 15; CDR3nt: TGTGCCTGGAGTGATCGGGCTCGGTGGTCCAATGAGCAGTTCTTC; CDR3aa: CAWSDRARWSNEQFF
d_gene: -; j_gene: TRBJ1-2; v_gene: TRBV6-5; abundance: many; len: 14; CDR3nt: TGTGCCAGCAGTTACTCAGAGAGAAGCTATGGCTACACCTTC; CDR3aa: CASSYSERSYGYTF
d_gene: -; j_gene: TRBJ2-7; v_gene: TRBV9; abundance: -; len: 14; CDR3nt: TGTGCCAGCAGCCCCACTAGCCGGTTGGACGAGCAGTACTTC; CDR3aa: CASSPTSRLDEQYF
d_gene: -; j_gene: TRBJ2-7; v_gene: TRBV7-2; abundance: many; len: 14; CDR3nt: TGTGCCAGCAGCTTAGGGAAGGGAAGCTACGAGCAGTACTTC; CDR3aa: CASSLGKGSYEQYF